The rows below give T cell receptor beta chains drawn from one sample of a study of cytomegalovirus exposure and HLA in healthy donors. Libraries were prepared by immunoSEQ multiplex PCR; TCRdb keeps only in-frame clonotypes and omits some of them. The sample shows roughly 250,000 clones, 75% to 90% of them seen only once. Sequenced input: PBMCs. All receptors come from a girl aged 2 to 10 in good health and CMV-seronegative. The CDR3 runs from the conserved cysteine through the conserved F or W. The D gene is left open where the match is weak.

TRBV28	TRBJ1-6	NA	CASRRGQSHNSPLHF	TGTGCCAGCAGAAGAGGACAGAGCCATAATTCACCCCTCCACTTT
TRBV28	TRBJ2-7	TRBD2	CASTSLADSYEQYF	TGTGCCAGCACTTCCCTAGCGGACTCCTACGAGCAGTACTTC
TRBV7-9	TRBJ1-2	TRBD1	CASTLGQGSYGYTF	TGTGCCAGCACCCTTGGACAGGGGAGCTATGGCTACACCTTC
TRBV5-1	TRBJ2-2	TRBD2	CASSAQTGTSGRGTGELFF	TGCGCCAGCAGCGCCCAAACCGGGACTAGCGGGAGAGGGACCGGGGAGCTGTTTTTT
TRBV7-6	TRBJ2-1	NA	CASSLRDYNEQFF	TGTGCCAGCAGCTTACGGGATTACAATGAGCAGTTCTTC
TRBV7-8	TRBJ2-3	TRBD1	CASRATGTGPITDTQYF	TGTGCCAGCAGGGCTACCGGGACAGGGCCCATCACAGATACGCAGTATTTT
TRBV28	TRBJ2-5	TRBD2	CASSSHGTSGRGYF	TGTGCCAGCAGTTCCCACGGGACTAGCGGGAGAGGGTACTTC
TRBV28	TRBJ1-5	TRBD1	CASSRDRSSNQPQHF	TGTGCCAGCAGTCGGGACAGGAGTTCGAATCAGCCCCAGCATTTT
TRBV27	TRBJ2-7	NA	CASSLSKRVVEQYF	TGTGCCAGCAGTTTATCTAAGCGGGTCGTGGAGCAGTACTTC
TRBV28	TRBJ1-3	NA	CASSLGTSGNTIYF	TGTGCCAGCAGTTTAGGCACCTCTGGAAACACCATATATTTT
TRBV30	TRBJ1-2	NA	CAWTGPNNYGYTF	TGTGCCTGGACCGGTCCCAACAACTATGGCTACACCTTC
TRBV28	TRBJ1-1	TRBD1	CASSSRTGGTEAFF	TGTGCCAGCAGTTCCCGGACAGGGGGCACTGAAGCTTTCTTT
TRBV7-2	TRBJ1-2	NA	CASSPDIYGYTF	TGTGCCAGCAGCCCAGACATTTATGGCTACACCTTC
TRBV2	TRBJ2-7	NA	CASSDSSSYEQYF	TGTGCCAGCAGCGACAGCAGCTCCTACGAGCAGTACTTC
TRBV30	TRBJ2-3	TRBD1	CAWSVSWTGGRTQYF	TGTGCCTGGAGTGTGAGTTGGACAGGGGGCAGGACGCAGTATTTT
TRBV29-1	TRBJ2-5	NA	CSVQTGETQYF	TGCAGCGTTCAGACTGGAGAGACCCAGTACTTC